The 28 T cell receptor beta chains given below trace back to one sample, sequenced in a study of cytomegalovirus exposure and HLA in healthy donors. Researchers ran the PCR with 60 Vbeta and 13 Jbeta primers. Using immunoSEQ multiplex PCR, the repertoire was profiled, and TCRdb retains in-frame clones only, with some absent. The table has approximately 240,000 clones, about 80% seen once. Material for sequencing was PBMCs. These receptors came from a woman aged 40 to 50 in good health and CMV-seropositive.

The chain combines TRBV4-3 with TRBJ2-7, with a tentative D call TRBD2 (6 bases). There are 14 residues in the CDR3. Trimming cost V 0 bases and J 9 bases, with 15 bases left between them. Germline CDR1 LGHNA, CDR2 YSLEER. CDR3 nucleotides: TGCGCCAGCAGCCAAGATTCCGGGGGAAGGGCGCAGTACTTC. Protein product: CASSQDSGGRAQYF.

This clone turned up a few times. The chain links TRBV7-2 to TRBJ2-3, with 10 positions matching TRBD1. Trimming took 5 bases from V and 6 from J; bases not matched to a gene: 8. The CDR3 contains 15 residues. CDR1 and CDR2 from the germline V gene are SGHTA and FQGNSA. In DNA form, the CDR3 reads TGTGCCAGCAGCCCCGGGACAGGGGAGGTGGATACGCAGTATTTT. This translates into CASSPGTGEVDTQYF.

The J gene is TRBJ1-1, the V gene TRBV4-3; no clear D gene. V shed 1 base and J shed 4 bases, with 10 bases lying between them. This CDR3 is built from 14 residues. Germline V CDR1 and CDR2: LGHNA, YSLEER. CDR3 sequence: CASSQVSYSTEAFF. CDR3 DNA sequence: TGCGCCAGCAGCCAAGTGTCTTACAGCACTGAAGCTTTCTTT.

A word on this clone: The junction differs from germline at one of its ends, possibly a read error. The chain carries TRBV2 and TRBJ1-2; 12 bases line up with TRBD1. The CDR3 consists of 14 residues. Germline assignment: CDR1 SNHLY and CDR2 FYNNEI. CDR3 DNA sequence: TGTGCCAGCAGTGCCGGGACAGGGGGCGCTTTGTTCGCCTTC. This sequence encodes CASSAGTGGALFAF.

The chain links TRBV11-2 to TRBJ1-1; D unresolved. Germline lookup yields CDR1 SGHAT and CDR2 FQNNGV. V shed 2 bases and J shed 1 base, with 5 bases lying between them. This CDR3 is built from 13 residues. In DNA, the CDR3 is TGTGCCAGCAGCTTACAGGAGAACACTGAAGCTTTCTTT. Translated: CASSLQENTEAFF.

This clone was observed a single time. This rearrangement joins TRBV7-2 to TRBJ1-4, with D possibly being TRBD1 (5 bases). There are 14 residues in the CDR3. Per the germline V gene, CDR1 is SGHTA and CDR2 is FQGNSA. Trimming shortened V by 5 bases and J by 4 bases, and 11 bases separated the two germline ends. As DNA, the CDR3 is TGTGCCAGCAGCCCAGGGCTTAATAATGAAAAACTGTTTTTT. Translation: CASSPGLNNEKLFF. The full variable domain, rest sourced from reference TRBV7-2 and TRBJ1-4, is GAGVSQSPSNKVTEKGKDVELRCDPISGHTALYWYRQSLGQGLEFLIYFQGNSAPDKSGLPSDRFSAERTGGSVSTLTIQRTQQEDSAVYLCASSPGLNNEKLFFGSGTQLSVL.

In the case of this clone: Within the sample, other DNA sequences also encode this same CDR3. Written as DNA, the CDR3 is TGTGCCATCAGTGAGGCAGGGGGAAGCAATCAGCCCCAGCATTTT. This codes for CAISEAGGSNQPQHF. The rearrangement links TRBV10-3 to TRBJ1-5; 7 bases agree with TRBD1. V lost 2 bases, J lost 1 base, and 2 bases stayed unmatched. The CDR3 covers 15 residues. CDR1 and CDR2 from the germline V gene are ENHRY and SYGVKD.

The rearrangement joins TRBV29-1 to TRBJ2-5; the match to TRBD1 covers 7 bases. The DNA end is more similar to TRBJ2-7, so the J call may be wrong. The CDR3 runs to 12 residues. From germline, CDR1 is SQVTM and CDR2 ANQGSEA. CDR3 residues: CSVAGTAYEQYF. The CDR3 region has the DNA TGCAGCGTCGCCGGGACAGCCTACGAGCAGTACTTC.

This clone was recorded once. Its ends do not fully match the called genes, so a read error is possible. Different DNA sequences within this sample yield the same CDR3. The CDR3 region is CSSSSGQGYGYTF. In nucleotides, the CDR3 is TGTTCCAGCAGCTCCGGACAGGGCTATGGCTACACCTTC. This chain joins TRBV7-9 and TRBJ1-2; 8 bases are shared with TRBD1. Germline V gene lookup returns CDR1 SEHNR and CDR2 FQNEAQ (reference sequence). This CDR3 spans 13 amino acids. Combining the CDR3 with reference TRBV7-9 and TRBJ1-2 gives the whole variable domain DTGVSQNPRHKITKRGQNVTFRCDPISEHNRLYWYRQTLGQGPEFLTYFQNEAQLEKSRLLSDRFSAERPKGSFSTLEIQRTEQGDSAMYLCSSSSGQGYGYTFGSGTRLTVV.

This chain links TRBV29-1 with TRBJ1-2; 8 bases fit TRBD1. Germline lookup yields CDR1 SQVTM and CDR2 ANQGSEA. The ends lost 3 bases at V and 4 bases at J; junction bases unmatched: 7. This CDR3 spans 14 amino acids. CDR3 DNA: TGCAGCGTTGAGAGACAGGGGAGAGCCTATGGCTACACCTTC. Its protein product is CSVERQGRAYGYTF.

This chain links TRBV2 with TRBJ2-5; 7 bases agree with TRBD1. The CDR3 length is 14 residues. The ends lost 0 bases at V and 7 bases at J; junction bases unmatched: 5. Per germline, CDR1 SNHLY and CDR2 FYNNEI. DNA of the CDR3: TGTGCCAGCAGTGAAGCGACAGGGAAAGGGACCCAGTACTTC. This sequence encodes CASSEATGKGTQYF.

The gene calls are TRBV7-9 and TRBJ2-7, with 13 bases matching TRBD2. The CDR3 totals 14 residues. Germline CDR1 reads SEHNR; CDR2 reads FQNEAQ (reference sequence). J was trimmed by 3 bases and V by 8 bases; bases with no gene match: 4. The CDR3 loop is CASLRTSGSYEQYF. DNA of the CDR3: TGTGCCAGCTTACGGACTAGCGGGAGCTACGAGCAGTACTTC.

The V call is TRBV2, the J call TRBJ2-5; 10 nucleotides align to TRBD2. Germline assignment: CDR1 SNHLY and CDR2 FYNNEI. The length of the CDR3 is 13 residues. Trimming took 9 bases from V and 5 from J; bases not matched to a gene: 6. The CDR3 loop is CASFPGLAETQYF. The CDR3 nucleotides read TGTGCCAGTTTCCCGGGACTAGCGGAGACCCAGTACTTC.

This sequence joins TRBV19 and TRBJ1-2, with D possibly matching TRBD1 (6 bases). This CDR3 has 14 amino acids. Per the germline V gene, CDR1 is LNHDA and CDR2 is SQIVND (reference sequence). Trimming took 5 bases from V and 2 from J, leaving 12 bases between them. CDR3 protein: CASSSWTENYGYTF. The CDR3 DNA reads TGTGCCAGTAGTTCCTGGACAGAAAACTATGGCTACACCTTC.

V and J are TRBV7-3 and TRBJ1-1; possible D gene TRBD1, 5 bases. CDR1 is SGHTA, CDR2 FQGTGA, per germline. The CDR3 extends over 13 amino acids. V was trimmed by 3 bases and J by 7 bases, leaving 12 bases between them. The CDR3 spells CASSFGQGDEAFF. CDR3 DNA sequence: TGTGCCAGCAGCTTCGGGCAGGGTGATGAAGCTTTCTTT.

The rearrangement uses TRBV7-2 and TRBJ1-3; no clear D gene. Germline values: CDR1 SGHTA, CDR2 FQGNSA. The V end lost 3 bases, the J end lost 0 bases, and 9 bases lay between the germline ends. The CDR3 is made up of 15 amino acids. The CDR3 bases are TGTGCCAGCAGCTTGCAGGTGAACTCTGGAAACACCATATATTTT. This encodes CASSLQVNSGNTIYF.

The CDR3 DNA reads TGTGCCAGCAGCACTGGACTAGACGTTGACAATGAGCAGTTCTTC. Protein product: CASSTGLDVDNEQFF. The chain links TRBV7-2 to TRBJ2-1, with 7 bases fitting TRBD2. Germline lookup yields CDR1 SGHTA and CDR2 FQGNSA. This CDR3 is built from 15 residues. V shed 5 bases, J shed 5 bases, and the junction held 9 bases outside the gene matches.

The V call is TRBV6-5, the J call TRBJ1-2; 7 nucleotides agree with TRBD1. The CDR3 has 14 residues. V was clipped by 6 bases and J by 13 bases; unmatched bases: 17. CDR1 is MNHEY, CDR2 SVGAGI, per germline. The CDR3 is CASRGTGTATMGTF. In DNA form, the CDR3 reads TGTGCCAGCAGGGGAACCGGGACAGCCACTATGGGCACCTTC.

The V gene is TRBV10-2, the J gene TRBJ1-1; D possibly corresponds to TRBD1 (6 bases). Trimming cost V 6 bases and J 3 bases, with 17 bases left between them. Germline lookup yields CDR1 WSHSY and CDR2 SAAADI. The CDR3 contains 15 residues. The DNA for the CDR3 is TGCGCCAGCAGACTCCTGGTCAGGGGAGACACTGAAGCTTTCTTT. Translating it yields CASRLLVRGDTEAFF.

The genes are TRBV7-6 and TRBJ2-1; 10 bases are shared with TRBD2. Germline V gene sequence: CDR1 SGHVS, CDR2 FNYEAQ. The trim removed 3 bases at V and 6 bases at J, leaving 5 bases unmatched. The CDR3 sequence is 15 residues long. CDR3 DNA: TGTGCCAGCAGCTTGGCAGTAGCGGGAGGCAATGAGCAGTTCTTC. Translation gives CASSLAVAGGNEQFF.

The V call is TRBV7-8, the J call TRBJ1-1; TRBD1 might be the D (5 bases). CDR3 length: 13 residues. The germline V gene encodes CDR1 SGHVS and CDR2 FQNEAQ. V lost 6 bases to trimming and J lost 0 bases, with 8 bases between them. CDR3 in amino acids: CASRGGMNTEAFF. CDR3 nucleotides: TGTGCCAGCAGGGGGGGGATGAACACTGAAGCTTTCTTT.

The chain is built from TRBV27 and TRBJ1-6, with D uncertain. V was clipped by 3 bases and J by 6 bases, with 3 bases between them. Germline loops: CDR1 MNHEY, CDR2 SMNVEV (reference sequence). The CDR3 length is 12 residues. This CDR3 is CASSLRNSPLHF. CDR3 coding DNA: TGTGCCAGCAGTTTGCGTAATTCACCCCTCCACTTT.

This chain connects TRBV9 to TRBJ2-7, with TRBD2 identical over 9 bases. Germline CDR1 reads SGDLS; CDR2 reads YYNGEE. The CDR3 has 15 residues. Trimming at V came to 3 bases and at J to 6 bases, leaving 10 bases not matched to a gene. The CDR3 DNA is TGTGCCAGCAGCGCTCGGGCCGGGACTAGCTCCGAGCAGTACTTC. Translation gives CASSARAGTSSEQYF.

This chain links TRBV5-1 with TRBJ1-6, with 7 bases identical to TRBD1. CDR3 size: 15 residues. V trimming: 0 bases; J trimming: 9 bases; junction bases outside the gene matches: 6. Germline assignment: CDR1 SGHRS and CDR2 YFSETQ. CDR3 in DNA: TGCGCCAGCAGCTTGGAAGGGGGCGCAGGTTCACCCCTCCACTTT. It encodes CASSLEGGAGSPLHF.

This chain links TRBV5-4 with TRBJ1-2; D perhaps matches TRBD1 (6 bases). Trimming pared 2 bases from V and 4 bases from J, leaving 12 bases between. The CDR3 length is 14 residues. Germline-derived CDR1 and CDR2 are SGHNT and YYREEE (reference sequence). CDR3 in amino acids: CASSFRGAVYGYTF. DNA of the CDR3: TGTGCCAGCAGCTTTCGGGGGGCCGTCTATGGCTACACCTTC.

V and J are TRBV18 and TRBJ2-7, with 9 nucleotides matching TRBD2. CDR1 is KGHSH, CDR2 LQKENI, per germline. The length of the CDR3 is 16 residues. V shed 2 bases, J shed 2 bases, and the junction held 7 bases outside the gene matches. In DNA form, the CDR3 reads TGTGCCAGCTCACCAGCTTCGGGACTAGCAGCCTACGAGCAGTACTTC. Residues: CASSPASGLAAYEQYF.

The chain couples TRBV29-1 to TRBJ1-2, with D hard to call. The CDR3 has 12 residues. CDR1 is SQVTM and CDR2 is ANQGSEA in the germline V gene. V was pared by 4 bases and J by 8 bases, with 14 bases between. In DNA form, the CDR3 reads TGCAGCGTTGGTCGGTGGGCTTCGGGCTACACCTTC. It specifies CSVGRWASGYTF.

The chain combines TRBV5-1 with TRBJ1-1; possibly TRBD1 for D (5 bases). V gave up 4 bases and J gave up 5 bases, with 21 bases separating them. This CDR3 has 16 amino acids. CDR1 and CDR2 from the germline V gene are SGHRS and YFSETQ. CDR3 protein: CASSPRLDRPGTEAFF. The CDR3 DNA reads as TGCGCCAGCAGCCCCAGACTTGACAGACCCGGTACTGAAGCTTTCTTT.